The 20 T cell receptor beta chains below come from one sample, sequenced in a study of blood T cell repertoires in COVID-19. Data came from immunoSEQ multiplex PCR; TCRdb stores just in-frame clones and leaves some out. Of under 150,000 clones listed, about three quarters are singletons. Material: peripheral blood. The receptors shown here come from a woman aged 50 to 65 with active or convalescent COVID-19.

The chain employs TRBV4-2 and TRBJ2-5, with D perhaps matching TRBD2 (7 bases). This CDR3 spans 15 amino acids. Deletions cut 4 bases from V and 5 bases from J, with 17 bases between. Germline loops: CDR1 LGHNA, CDR2 YNFKEQ. CDR3 amino acids: CASSPLGGQGETQYF. In nucleotides, the CDR3 is TGTGCCAGCAGCCCCCTGGGGGGGCAGGGGGAGACCCAGTACTTC.

The chain recombines TRBV3-1 (or the pseudogene TRBV3-2) with TRBJ2-7; 7 bases are shared with TRBD1. Trimming removed 4 bases from V and 0 bases from J; junction bases left unmatched: 6. In germline, CDR1 is LGHDT, CDR2 YNNKEL (reference sequence). The CDR3 totals 15 residues. CDR3 protein: CASSRRGQDSYEQYF. In DNA form, the CDR3 reads TGTGCCAGCAGCCGACGAGGACAGGACTCCTACGAGCAGTACTTC.

This clone was seen once. The V and J genes are TRBV6-2 or TRBV6-3 and TRBJ1-3; no clear D gene. V shed 2 bases and J shed 0 bases, with 14 bases lying between them. CDR1 and CDR2 from the germline V gene are MNHEY and SVGEGT. The CDR3 is 17 residues long. The chain's CDR3 is CASSYREASHSGNTIYF. The CDR3 bases are TGTGCCAGCAGTTACCGAGAGGCCAGTCACTCTGGAAACACCATATATTTT.

The V and J genes are TRBV29-1 and TRBJ1-2; D is unresolved. This CDR3 has 10 amino acids. Germline CDR1 reads SQVTM; CDR2 reads ANQGSEA. The V end lost 4 bases, the J end lost 5 bases, and 5 bases lay between the germline ends. Here the CDR3 reads CSVVEYGYTF. The DNA for the CDR3 is TGCAGCGTTGTTGAGTATGGCTACACCTTC.

This chain joins TRBV7-2 and TRBJ2-5, with TRBD2 identical over 12 bases. CDR1 and CDR2 (germline): SGHTA, FQGNSA. With 5 bases clipped from V and 5 bases from J, the junction kept 9 bases outside the gene matches. This CDR3 has 16 amino acids. The chain's CDR3 is CASSKLAGGVAETQYF. The CDR3 DNA sequence: TGTGCCAGCAGCAAACTAGCGGGAGGTGTGGCCGAGACCCAGTACTTC.

The chain recombines TRBV10-3 with TRBJ1-2; D remains unclear. The V gene lost 0 bases and the J gene lost 6 bases, with 11 bases spanning the gap. The CDR3 consists of 14 residues. Germline CDR1 reads ENHRY; CDR2 reads SYGVKD. The CDR3 DNA follows: TGTGCCATCAGTGAGTCGTTGGCACCTGATGGCTACACCTTC. It encodes CAISESLAPDGYTF.

For this clone: The sample carries other DNA sequences with the same CDR3. The rearrangement links TRBV7-9 to TRBJ2-7, with D perhaps matching TRBD1 (6 bases). CDR1 is SEHNR and CDR2 is FQNEAQ in the germline V gene (reference sequence). CDR3 length: 13 residues. Trimming cost V 0 bases and J 6 bases, with 9 bases left between them. The CDR3, as DNA: TGTGCCAGCAGCTTAGCGCGAGGGGGCGAGCAGTACTTC. Translation gives CASSLARGGEQYF.

Points on this clone: Because the CDR3's place on the DNA is in doubt, the DNA is left out and the CDR3 is given as listed by TCRdb. The V gene is TRBV29-1, the J gene TRBJ2-4; the table's D call TRBD1 went unverified against the DNA. The length of the CDR3 is 9 amino acids, counting both ends. Germline CDR1 reads SQVTM; CDR2 reads ANQGSEA. The CDR3 loop reads CSVGTGTYF.

The chain joins TRBV12-5 to TRBJ1-5, with 8 bases identical to TRBD1. This CDR3 region has 15 residues. The V gene end was trimmed by 1 base and the J gene end by 2 bases; junction bases not matched to a gene: 1. Per germline, CDR1 LGHNT and CDR2 FRNRAP. CDR3 sequence: CASGLETGGNQPQHF. The CDR3 coding sequence is TGTGCTAGTGGTTTGGAGACAGGGGGCAATCAGCCCCAGCATTTT.

This chain connects TRBV9 to TRBJ1-1; D not certain. Trimming left V 1 base short and J 1 base short, with 11 bases between. CDR1 and CDR2 (germline): SGDLS, YYNGEE. The length of the CDR3 is 15 residues. The DNA of the CDR3 is TGTGCCAGCAGCGTACGGCCAGGTCCGAACACTGAAGCTTTCTTT. It yields the protein CASSVRPGPNTEAFF.

The rearrangement links TRBV7-2 to TRBJ2-5; no clear D gene. Trimming shortened V by 1 base and J by 5 bases, and 8 bases separated the two germline ends. The germline gives CDR1 SGHTA, CDR2 FQGNSA. The CDR3 length is 13 residues. CDR3 amino acids: CASSLEVAETQYF. In DNA, the CDR3 is TGTGCCAGCAGCTTAGAAGTGGCTGAGACCCAGTACTTC.

This sequence joins TRBV19 and TRBJ1-2; D possibly corresponds to TRBD1 (6 bases). The CDR3 spans 16 residues. V was trimmed by 5 bases and J by 2 bases, leaving 18 bases between them. Germline V CDR1 and CDR2: LNHDA, SQIVND (reference sequence). CDR3 bases: TGTGCCAGTAGTCCCGGGGGGGCGGACAAAAACTATGGCTACACCTTC. Translated, it gives CASSPGGADKNYGYTF.

The V call is TRBV23-1, the J call TRBJ1-1; no clear D. TRBV23-1 is given ORF status, its function remaining uncertain. Trimming took off 4 bases at V and 4 bases at J, with 22 bases between the two ends. This CDR3 region has 17 residues. The CDR3 DNA follows: TGCGCCAGCAGTCTCCGGAGGAGGCCCCAGGAGAGCACTGAAGCTTTCTTT. This sequence encodes CASSLRRRPQESTEAFF.

The chain recombines TRBV19 with TRBJ2-7; 8 bases align to TRBD1. V was pared by 5 bases and J by 8 bases, with 11 bases of the junction left unmatched. CDR3 length equals 14 residues. CDR1 and CDR2 from the germline V gene are LNHDA and SQIVND (reference sequence). CDR3 loop: CASSSTTGASKQYF. The CDR3 nucleotides are TGTGCCAGTAGTTCGACGACAGGGGCGAGCAAGCAGTACTTC.

This clone was recorded only once. The chain carries TRBV6-4 and TRBJ1-2; TRBD1 matches 10 bases. Germline CDR1 is MRHNA and CDR2 is SNTAGT. The CDR3 sequence is 15 residues long. The J segment lost 5 bases and the V segment lost 4 bases, leaving 7 bases of the junction unmatched. CDR3 protein: CASSATGTGAYGYTF. DNA for the CDR3: TGTGCCAGCAGTGCCACCGGGACAGGGGCGTATGGCTACACCTTC.

This clone was counted at least ten times. At one end the junction does not follow the germline gene, possibly because of a read error. V gene TRBV7-7 combines with J gene TRBJ2-7; perhaps TRBD2 as D (7 bases). The CDR3 length is 17 residues. The germline V gene has CDR1 SSHAT and CDR2 FNYEAQ (reference sequence). The CDR3 DNA reads TGTGCTAGCACCAGGCCCCCCGGGGGAGGGGGCTCCTACGAGCAGTACTTC. It is translated as CASTRPPGGGGSYEQYF.

This clone was counted once. The chain carries TRBV5-1 and TRBJ2-7; 8 nucleotides agree with TRBD1. From germline, CDR1 is SGHRS and CDR2 YFSETQ. V dropped 7 bases and J dropped 2; count of bases not matched to a gene: 8. The CDR3 sequence is 14 residues long. CDR3 bases: TGCGCCAGCCAGGCAGGGACAGGAACCTACGAGCAGTACTTC. Translated: CASQAGTGTYEQYF.

V usage is TRBV5-1 and J usage is TRBJ2-7; 8 positions agree with TRBD1. The CDR3 contains 14 residues. V lost 3 bases to trimming and J lost 3 bases; unmatched junction nucleotides: 5. Germline CDR1 and CDR2: SGHRS and YFSETQ. The CDR3 sequence: CASSSDRELYEQYF. The CDR3 DNA reads as TGCGCCAGCAGCTCGGACAGGGAACTCTACGAGCAGTACTTC.

This clone was observed a few times. CDR3 DNA: TGTGCCAGCTCACCGGACAGGGGGCCAAATGAGCAGTTCTTC. It codes for CASSPDRGPNEQFF. The V gene is TRBV18, the J gene TRBJ2-1, with 11 positions matching TRBD1. Germline lookup yields CDR1 KGHSH and CDR2 LQKENI. This CDR3 has 14 residues. With V trimmed by 3 bases and J by 7 bases, 2 bases remained unmatched.

The chain joins TRBV27 to TRBJ2-4, with 9 bases identical to TRBD1. The CDR3 extends over 15 amino acids. Germline loops: CDR1 MNHEY, CDR2 SMNVEV (reference sequence). Trimming took 6 bases from V and 4 from J; bases not matched to a gene: 7. CDR3 loop: CASSTGTGRKNIQYF. For the CDR3, the DNA is TGTGCCAGCAGCACCGGGACAGGGAGAAAAAACATTCAGTACTTC.